This T cell receptor (beta chain) was identified in a study of blood T cell repertoires in COVID-19. Original data processing: Estimation of nucleated cell counts relied on the amplification of reference gene primers. Here immunoSEQ multiplex PCR was the method, and the copy in TCRdb shows in-frame clones only, minus some. The DNA was the basis for D and trimming; V, J and clone size are from that table. Of about 250,000 clones detected, roughly 82% appear once; the ten largest clones hold 5.5% to 6%. Followed longitudinally, the Seattle patients had been enrolled during active infection. Germline assignment: CDR1 SQVTM and CDR2 ANQGSEA. The CDR3 length is 12 residues. V lost 2 bases and J 7 bases, leaving 11 bases between the germline ends.

The sequencing input was peripheral blood. The chain carries TRBV29-1 and TRBJ1-2; D gene uncertain. The clonotype originates from an elderly woman with COVID-19, enrolled during active disease. CDR3 amino acids: CSVEWSGGGYTF. The CDR3 coding sequence is TGCAGCGTTGAATGGTCCGGCGGTGGCTACACCTTC.